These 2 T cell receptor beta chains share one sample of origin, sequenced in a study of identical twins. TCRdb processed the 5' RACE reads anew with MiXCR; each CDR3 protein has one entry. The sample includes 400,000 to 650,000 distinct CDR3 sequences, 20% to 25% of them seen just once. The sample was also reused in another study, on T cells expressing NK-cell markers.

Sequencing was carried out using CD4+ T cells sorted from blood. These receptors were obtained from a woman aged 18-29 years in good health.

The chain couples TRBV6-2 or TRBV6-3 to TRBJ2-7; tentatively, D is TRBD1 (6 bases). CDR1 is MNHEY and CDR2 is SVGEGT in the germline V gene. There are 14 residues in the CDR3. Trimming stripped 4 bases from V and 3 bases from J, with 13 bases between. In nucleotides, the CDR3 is TGTGCCAGCAGTTCGGACCAGGGGAGCTACGAGCAGTACTTC. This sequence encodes CASSSDQGSYEQYF.

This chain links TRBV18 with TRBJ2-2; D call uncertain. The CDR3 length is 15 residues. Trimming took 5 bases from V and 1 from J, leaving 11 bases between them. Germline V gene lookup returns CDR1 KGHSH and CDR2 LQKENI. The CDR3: CASSAFSGNTGELFF. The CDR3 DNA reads TGTGCCAGCTCAGCTTTCTCAGGGAACACCGGGGAGCTGTTTTTT. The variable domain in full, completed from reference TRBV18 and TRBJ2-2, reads NAGVMQNPRHLVRRRGQEARLRCSPMKGHSHVYWYRQLPEEGLKFMVYLQKENIIDESGMPKERFSAEFPKEGPSILRIQQVVRGDSAAYFCASSAFSGNTGELFFGEGSRLTVL.